A selection of T cell receptor beta chains follows, all from one sample in a study of shared clonotypes between healthy human individuals. TCRdb's table, derived via immunoSEQ multiplex PCR, lists solely in-frame clones and lacks some. This table holds roughly 2,000,000 clones, around 96% found once. Sequencing used naive CD8+ T cells sorted from blood. The receptors shown here come from a man aged 18 to 30 in good health. CDR3s include the opening cysteine and the closing phenylalanine or tryptophan.

j_gene	v_gene	CDR3aa
TRBJ2-7	TRBV15	CATGDGSYEQYF
TRBJ1-2	TRBV6-1	CASSEIGVGVNYGYTF
TRBJ1-5	TRBV27	CASSLVGGGNNQPQHF
TRBJ2-3	TRBV10-1	CASSGSGTGMLDTQYF
TRBJ2-7	TRBV19	CASSPGGYEQYF
TRBJ2-1	TRBV7-9	CASTRGNEQFF
TRBJ1-1	TRBV27	CASSLSTAGMNTEAFF
TRBJ2-3	TRBV28	CASSLTREGGTDTQYF
TRBJ1-3	TRBV28	CASRGTGDPGNTIYF
TRBJ2-2	TRBV7-9	CASSLGVYPTGELFF
TRBJ2-2	TRBV6-1	CASRRTPGGTGELFF
TRBJ2-3	TRBV6-1	CASLMDTQYF
TRBJ2-7	TRBV6-5	CASSAGSYEQYF
TRBJ2-7	TRBV28	CASITAGGLSYEQYF
TRBJ2-7	TRBV4-2	CASSQDPWSGWSYEQYF
TRBJ2-7	TRBV5-4	CASSSGRNSYEQYF
TRBJ1-2	TRBV9	CASSVEEVYGYTF
TRBJ1-2	TRBV30	CAWSPLLQGNYGYTF
TRBJ2-7	TRBV10-3	CAISESTGREQYF
TRBJ2-5	TRBV11-2	CASSEVGETQYF
TRBJ2-3	TRBV10-2	CASSDSYPSTDTQYF
TRBJ1-6	TRBV6-5	CASNAAVWNSPLHF
TRBJ1-1	TRBV27	CASSPTGVGGMNTEAFF
TRBJ1-2	TRBV4-1	CASSPGGNYGYTF
TRBJ1-1	TRBV4-1	CASSHSGHANTEAFF
TRBJ2-7	TRBV2	CASRLTGENYEQYF
TRBJ2-2	TRBV21-1	CASSKATRGQGRVNTGELFF
TRBJ1-1	TRBV5-1	CASNPGNTEAFF
TRBJ2-1	TRBV7-2	CASRDGTSGNNEQFF
TRBJ1-1	TRBV7-9	CASSLPEDTEAFF
TRBJ2-5	TRBV25-1	CASSKGTSGLEETQYF
TRBJ2-7	TRBV29-1	CSVESDGYEQYF
TRBJ2-2	TRBV30	CALIPANTGELFF
TRBJ2-1	TRBV11-2	CASSLEGSSYNEQFF
TRBJ2-3	TRBV10-1	CASSTGTGSDTQYF
TRBJ2-2	TRBV5-4	CASSKGLAVNTGELFF
TRBJ2-7	TRBV19	CASVDPNSYEQYF
TRBJ2-7	TRBV2	CASTNVGQGANEQYF
TRBJ1-5	TRBV4-1	CASSHSGTGQPQHF
TRBJ2-2	TRBV5-4	CASSSGAGTGAGELFF
TRBJ1-1	TRBV2	CASRTTGDPEAFF
TRBJ1-5	TRBV4-1	CASSQVGGAGQPQHF
TRBJ2-3	TRBV9	CASSVLGTDTQYF
TRBJ1-4	TRBV4-1	CASSRRGDEKLFF
TRBJ2-1	TRBV7-2	CASSLVPSGGPSPNEQFF
TRBJ1-1	TRBV7-3	CASSLGEGTEAFF
TRBJ2-7	TRBV10-3	CAISGGYYEQYF
TRBJ1-4	TRBV13	CASSFGFGEKLFF
TRBJ2-1	TRBV6-5	CASSSQNNEQFF
TRBJ2-7	TRBV27	CASSLGTGVSYEQYF
TRBJ1-2	TRBV10-2	CASSEYSSDGYTF
TRBJ2-1	TRBV27	CASSLITGSTDEQFF
TRBJ1-2	TRBV6-1	CASSDLRTGGSYGYTF